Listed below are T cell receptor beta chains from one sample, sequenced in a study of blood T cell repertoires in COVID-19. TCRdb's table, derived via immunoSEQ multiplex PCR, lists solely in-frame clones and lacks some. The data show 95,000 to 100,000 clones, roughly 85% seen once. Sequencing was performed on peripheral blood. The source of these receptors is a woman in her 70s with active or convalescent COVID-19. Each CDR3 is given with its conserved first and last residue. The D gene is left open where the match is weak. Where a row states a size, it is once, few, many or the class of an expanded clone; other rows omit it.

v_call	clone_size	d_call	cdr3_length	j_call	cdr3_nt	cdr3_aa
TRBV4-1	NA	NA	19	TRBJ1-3	TGCGCCAGCAGCCCCTATAAAGGTGGACAAGGACGCTCTGGAAACACCATATATTTT	CASSPYKGGQGRSGNTIYF
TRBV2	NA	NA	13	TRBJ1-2	TGTGCCAGCAGCCAGGGGTCGGGCTATGGCTACACCTTC	CASSQGSGYGYTF
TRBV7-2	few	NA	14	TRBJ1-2	TGTGCCAGCAGCTTAACTAGACTGGACTATGGCTACACCTTC	CASSLTRLDYGYTF
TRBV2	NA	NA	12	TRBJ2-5	TGTGCCAGCAGTGAAGGCGTAGAGACCCAGTACTTC	CASSEGVETQYF
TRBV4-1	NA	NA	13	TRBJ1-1	TGCGCCAGCAGCCAAGTCTGGAACACTGAAGCTTTCTTT	CASSQVWNTEAFF
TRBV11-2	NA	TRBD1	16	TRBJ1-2	TGTGCCAGCAGCTTAGATTGGACAGGGGGCAACTATGGCTACACCTTC	CASSLDWTGGNYGYTF
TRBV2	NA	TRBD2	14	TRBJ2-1	TGTGCCAGCAGTGAAGGACTAGCGGACAATGAGCAGTTCTTC	CASSEGLADNEQFF
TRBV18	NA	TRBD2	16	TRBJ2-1	TGTGCCAGCTCACTGGCTAGCGGGGCCACCTACAATGAGCAGTTCTTC	CASSLASGATYNEQFF
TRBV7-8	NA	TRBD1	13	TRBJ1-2	TGTGCCAGCAGCTTCCGGGACAGAAATGGCTACACCTTC	CASSFRDRNGYTF
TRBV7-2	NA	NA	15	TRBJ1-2	TGTGCCAGCAGCATCGGGGGAGCGCAGGACTATGGCTACACCTTC	CASSIGGAQDYGYTF